Each of the 31 T cell receptor beta chains below was sequenced from the same sample in a study of radiotherapy plus CTLA-4 blockade in lung cancer. Only in-frame clones appear in the TCRdb table, and some are missing; sequencing was by immunoSEQ multiplex PCR. The table records around 40,000 clones, 75% to 90% of them present only once. The sample was peripheral blood, taken from a patient treated with radiotherapy plus ipilimumab. The source of these receptors is a human donor with non-small cell lung cancer who had stable disease on radiotherapy plus ipilimumab.

The chain is built from TRBV4-2 and TRBJ2-3; 12 bases agree with TRBD2. Germline V gene data show CDR1 as LGHNA and CDR2 as YNFKEQ. There are 16 residues in the CDR3. V lost 1 base to trimming and J lost 5 bases; unmatched junction nucleotides: 4. CDR3 region: CASSQGLAGAEDTQYF. The DNA for the CDR3 is TGTGCCAGCAGCCAAGGACTAGCGGGAGCGGAAGATACGCAGTATTTT.

This chain uses TRBV27 with TRBJ2-7; 11 nucleotides agree with TRBD2. This CDR3 spans 15 amino acids. The trim removed 2 bases at V and 3 bases at J, leaving 3 bases unmatched. CDR1 and CDR2 (germline): MNHEY, SMNVEV (reference sequence). Written as DNA, the CDR3 is TGTGCCAGCAGTTTAGGGGGGACTAGCGGCTACGAGCAGTACTTC. Translated, it gives CASSLGGTSGYEQYF.

V is TRBV12-5 and J is TRBJ2-2; TRBD1 aligns across 8 bases. Germline CDR1 and CDR2: LGHNT and FRNRAP. The CDR3 loop spans 16 amino acids. Losses at the gene ends were 6 bases for V and 4 bases for J; bases not matched to a gene: 10. The CDR3 DNA follows: TGTGCTAGTGGCCTCACGACAGGGGCGGCCACCGGGGAGCTGTTTTTT. It yields the protein CASGLTTGAATGELFF. Full variable domain (rest looked up from reference TRBV12-5 and TRBJ2-2): DARVTQTPRHKVTEMGQEVTMRCQPILGHNTVFWYRQTMMQGLELLAYFRNRAPLDDSGMPKDRFSAEMPDATLATLKIQPSEPRDSAVYFCASGLTTGAATGELFFGEGSRLTVL.

This clone has only a few counts. The chain is built from TRBV30 and TRBJ2-1; D may be TRBD2 (5 bases). Trimming took off 1 base at V and 1 base at J, with 14 bases between the two ends. Germline CDR1 reads GTSNPN; CDR2 reads SVGIG (reference sequence). This CDR3 comprises 16 residues. CDR3 amino acids: CAWSALRAASYNEQFF. As DNA, the CDR3 is TGTGCCTGGAGTGCCCTGAGAGCGGCATCCTACAATGAGCAGTTCTTC. The full variable domain, with the rest looked up from reference TRBV30 and TRBJ2-1, is SQTIHQWPATLVQPVGSPLSLECTVEGTSNPNLYWYRQAAGRGLQLLFYSVGIGQISSEVPQNLSASRPQDRQFILSSKKLLLSDSGFYLCAWSALRAASYNEQFFGPGTRLTVL.

As for this clone: An end of the junction does not agree with germline; a read error may underlie this. The CDR3 nucleotides are TGTGCTAGCAGCTTAGCGGGGGGAGGGCTAGGGGATGAGCAGTTCTTC. Protein product: CASSLAGGGLGDEQFF. The V and J genes are TRBV7-7 and TRBJ2-1; TRBD2 agrees at 10 bases. Germline V gene sequence: CDR1 SSHAT, CDR2 FNYEAQ (reference sequence). The CDR3 runs to 16 residues.

This chain uses TRBV7-3 with TRBJ2-3; 9 bases match TRBD2. Germline V gives CDR1 SGHTA, CDR2 FQGTGA. The CDR3 totals 14 residues. Germline trimming cut 5 bases from V and 6 bases from J; bases unmatched to any gene: 6. As DNA, the CDR3 is TGTGCCAGCAGCGGTAGCGGGAGTGGGGATACGCAGTATTTT. Protein product: CASSGSGSGDTQYF.

The genes are TRBV11-2 and TRBJ2-7, with D maybe TRBD2 (5 bases). The CDR3 has 15 residues. CDR1 and CDR2 (germline): SGHAT, FQNNGV. Trimming stripped 7 bases from V and 2 bases from J, with 18 bases between. CDR3 nucleotide sequence: TGTGCCAGCACCCCTCGTGGGGAGCTGGCCTACGAGCAGTACTTC. It codes for CASTPRGELAYEQYF.

This chain uses TRBV28 with TRBJ2-6; D might be TRBD1 (5 bases). CDR3 length equals 14 residues. Germline V lookup: CDR1 MDHEN, CDR2 SYDVKM. The CDR3 loop reads CATTGFSGANVLTF. CDR3 DNA sequence: TGTGCGACCACAGGTTTCTCTGGGGCCAACGTCCTGACTTTC.

V and J are TRBV9 and TRBJ2-3, with 8 bases identical to TRBD2. Germline V gene data show CDR1 as SGDLS and CDR2 as YYNGEE. The CDR3 runs 15 residues. Germline trimming cut 2 bases from V and 1 base from J; bases unmatched to any gene: 3. The CDR3 bases are TGTGCCAGCAGCGTCACTAGCGGACGCACAGATACGCAGTATTTT. Encoded protein: CASSVTSGRTDTQYF.

The chain employs TRBV7-3 and TRBJ2-1, with 11 bases that match TRBD2. Germline CDR1 is SGHTA and CDR2 is FQGTGA. This CDR3 is 15 amino acids long. Trimming at V came to 3 bases and at J to 6 bases, leaving 4 bases not matched to a gene. CDR3 nucleotides: TGTGCCAGCAGCTTTGGGGGACTAGCGGTCAATGAGCAGTTCTTC. It specifies CASSFGGLAVNEQFF.

This chain joins TRBV19 and TRBJ2-2; a weak D match, TRBD1 (6 bases). The germline gives CDR1 LNHDA, CDR2 SQIVND (reference sequence). CDR3 length: 16 residues. V lost 8 bases and J lost 2, with 18 bases in between. Here the CDR3 reads CASAPWGTKNTGELFF. CDR3 coding DNA: TGTGCCAGTGCGCCCTGGGGGACAAAAAACACCGGGGAGCTGTTTTTT.

This chain links TRBV7-2 with TRBJ1-4, with 8 positions matching TRBD1. The CDR3 runs to 17 residues. Trimming removed 1 base from V and 6 bases from J; junction bases left unmatched: 10. The V gene's germline CDR1 is SGHTA and CDR2 FQGNSA. CDR3 bases: TGTGCCAGCAGCTTAGTATTGCGGACAGGGAACGATGAAAAACTGTTTTTT. Amino acid sequence: CASSLVLRTGNDEKLFF.

CDR3 bases: TGCGCCAGCAGCTTGGACGGGGGGACAACAGATACGCAGTATTTT. It translates to CASSLDGGTTDTQYF. The rearrangement links TRBV5-1 to TRBJ2-3; D possibly corresponds to TRBD2 (7 bases). Germline CDR1 is SGHRS and CDR2 is YFSETQ. V was pared by 0 bases and J by 3 bases, with 11 bases between. The CDR3 is 15 residues long.

This rearrangement joins TRBV5-4 to TRBJ1-2; D perhaps matches TRBD1 (5 bases). The ends were cut back, 4 bases at V and 8 bases at J, with 27 bases in the middle. The CDR3 loop spans 17 amino acids. Germline lookup yields CDR1 SGHNT and CDR2 YYREEE (reference sequence). The DNA for the CDR3 is TGTGCCAGCAGCCGAATACTCTTTTTACCAGGGCGGGGCGGCTACACCTTC. Amino acid sequence: CASSRILFLPGRGGYTF.

V is TRBV7-9 and J is TRBJ1-6; a possible D gene is TRBD1 (6 bases). CDR3 size: 14 residues. V lost 4 bases to trimming and J lost 4 bases, with 8 bases between them. CDR1 is SEHNR, CDR2 FQNEAQ, per germline (reference sequence). The CDR3 loop is CASSSGQYNSPLHF. CDR3 nucleotides: TGTGCCAGCAGCTCGGGACAATATAATTCACCCCTCCACTTT.

CDR3 in DNA: TGTGCCAGCAGCTTAGGGACAGGGGGCGGCCAAGAGACCCAGTACTTC. The encoded protein is CASSLGTGGGQETQYF. V usage is TRBV11-2 and J usage is TRBJ2-5; 11 bases are shared with TRBD1. Germline-derived CDR1 and CDR2 are SGHAT and FQNNGV. The CDR3 sequence is 16 residues long. J lost 1 base, V lost 1 base, and 2 bases had no gene match.

The chain has TRBV4-1 and TRBJ2-2; 11 bases align to TRBD1. The V gene end was trimmed by 6 bases and the J gene end by 6 bases; junction bases not matched to a gene: 3. CDR1 is MGHRA and CDR2 is YSYEKL in the germline V gene. The CDR3 totals 14 residues. For the CDR3, the DNA is TGCGCCAGCAGACCGGGACAGGGGGCCGGGGAGCTGTTTTTT. This gives the protein CASRPGQGAGELFF.

In its sample, this clone was seen once. The chain employs TRBV28 and TRBJ2-7; TRBD1 agrees at 7 bases. This CDR3 region has 14 residues. In germline, CDR1 is MDHEN, CDR2 SYDVKM. V dropped 2 bases and J dropped 2; count of bases not matched to a gene: 3. The CDR3 here is CASSLRQGPYEQYF. The CDR3 nucleotides are TGTGCCAGCAGTTTACGACAGGGCCCCTACGAGCAGTACTTC.

The chain employs TRBV5-1 and TRBJ2-1; TRBD2 matches at 7 bases. V shed 0 bases, J shed 7 bases, and the junction held 10 bases outside the gene matches. Germline loops: CDR1 SGHRS, CDR2 YFSETQ. The length of the CDR3 is 16 residues. CDR3 loop: CASSLAGGSAMNEQFF. The CDR3 DNA sequence: TGCGCCAGCAGCTTGGCCGGCGGGAGTGCAATGAATGAGCAGTTCTTC. Looking up the rest from reference TRBV5-1 and TRBJ2-1 gives the full variable domain: KAGVTQTPRYLIKTRGQQVTLSCSPISGHRSVSWYQQTPGQGLQFLFEYFSETQRNKGNFPGRFSGRQFSNSRSEMNVSTLELGDSALYLCASSLAGGSAMNEQFFGPGTRLTVL.

This chain links TRBV6-5 with TRBJ2-1, with TRBD2 identical over 8 bases. The trim removed 5 bases at V and 9 bases at J, leaving 9 bases unmatched. CDR3 length equals 14 residues. In germline, CDR1 is MNHEY, CDR2 SVGAGI. The CDR3 reads CASSPGTSWGEQFF. The CDR3, as DNA: TGTGCCAGCAGTCCCGGGACTAGTTGGGGTGAGCAGTTCTTC.

The chain links TRBV28 to TRBJ1-2; possibly TRBD1 for D (5 bases). Trimming cost V 4 bases and J 8 bases, with 20 bases left between them. Germline CDR1 reads MDHEN; CDR2 reads SYDVKM. The CDR3 covers 15 residues. The CDR3 region is CASSSPRAGKEGYTF. CDR3 DNA sequence: TGTGCCAGCAGTTCCCCCCGGGCAGGGAAGGAAGGCTACACCTTC.

The gene calls are TRBV28 and TRBJ2-5; D unclear. V dropped 2 bases and J dropped 5 bases, with 3 bases sitting between them. Germline lookup yields CDR1 MDHEN and CDR2 SYDVKM. The CDR3 consists of 11 residues. DNA for the CDR3: TGTGCCAGCAGTTTACTTGAGACCCAGTACTTC. Translating gives CASSLLETQYF.

The rearrangement uses TRBV30 and TRBJ1-4; D remains ambiguous. V was trimmed by 2 bases and J by 3 bases, leaving 7 bases between them. The CDR3 sequence is 13 residues long. The germline V gene has CDR1 GTSNPN and CDR2 SVGIG (reference sequence). The CDR3 is CAWSSGPNEKLFF. For the CDR3, the DNA is TGTGCCTGGAGTTCAGGCCCTAATGAAAAACTGTTTTTT.

The gene calls are TRBV7-2 and TRBJ1-3; TRBD1 agrees at 8 bases. Germline V lookup: CDR1 SGHTA, CDR2 FQGNSA. This CDR3 is built from 16 residues. Unmatched junction bases numbered 5, after V lost 3 bases and J lost 1 base. CDR3 in amino acids: CASSFTGGTSGNTIYF. In DNA, the CDR3 is TGTGCCAGCAGCTTTACAGGGGGTACTTCTGGAAACACCATATATTTT.

The CDR3 region is CASSPADTDTQYF. For the CDR3, the DNA is TGTGCCAGTAGTCCCGCAGACACAGATACGCAGTATTTT. This rearrangement joins TRBV19 to TRBJ2-3; D unresolved. CDR3 length equals 13 residues. Per the germline V gene, CDR1 is LNHDA and CDR2 is SQIVND (reference sequence). V dropped 5 bases and J dropped 2 bases, with 8 bases sitting between them.

The V call is TRBV18, the J call TRBJ2-1; the D is unclear. This CDR3 spans 16 amino acids. The V end was cut by 2 bases, the J end by 11 bases, with 22 bases between. Germline V gene data show CDR1 as KGHSH and CDR2 as LQKENI. CDR3 in amino acids: CASSPELRRSGSQQFF. The DNA for the CDR3 is TGTGCCAGCTCACCAGAATTGAGGCGGAGTGGCTCTCAGCAGTTCTTC.

V is TRBV7-7 and J is TRBJ2-2; D remains unclear. From germline, CDR1 is SSHAT and CDR2 FNYEAQ (reference sequence). V was shortened by 5 bases and J by 0 bases, with 13 bases between the two germline ends. The CDR3 length is 16 residues. Here the CDR3 DNA reads TGTGCCAGCAGCCCAAATGACGGAGCGAACACCGGGGAGCTGTTTTTT. It is translated as CASSPNDGANTGELFF.

The chain couples TRBV4-2 to TRBJ1-3; no definite D call. V dropped 0 bases and J dropped 0 bases, with 12 bases sitting between them. There are 17 residues in the CDR3. Germline V gene lookup returns CDR1 LGHNA and CDR2 YNFKEQ. The CDR3 DNA reads as TGTGCCAGCAGCCAAGAGGGTCCAGGCGTCTCTGGAAACACCATATATTTT. This encodes CASSQEGPGVSGNTIYF.

This chain connects TRBV10-3 to TRBJ2-7; D is perhaps TRBD1 (6 bases). Trimming pared 5 bases from V and 0 bases from J, leaving 14 bases between. The CDR3 covers 15 residues. From germline, CDR1 is ENHRY and CDR2 SYGVKD. DNA for the CDR3: TGTGCCATCAGTTACAGTGGGGGCAGCTCCTACGAGCAGTACTTC. This sequence encodes CAISYSGGSSYEQYF.

The V gene is TRBV29-1, the J gene TRBJ2-1, with 15 bases lining up with TRBD2. The CDR3 loop spans 13 amino acids. V lost 6 bases, J lost 12 bases, and 6 bases stayed unmatched. Germline CDR1 SQVTM, CDR2 ANQGSEA. The CDR3 protein is CSVEGLAGGPQFF. CDR3 sequence (DNA): TGCAGCGTGGAGGGACTAGCGGGAGGTCCGCAGTTCTTC.

This clone appeared once. The J gene is TRBJ1-5, the V gene TRBV18; 9 positions agree with TRBD1. CDR3 length equals 17 residues. The ends lost 6 bases at V and 4 bases at J; junction bases unmatched: 13. Germline V gene data show CDR1 as KGHSH and CDR2 as LQKENI. The CDR3 DNA sequence: TGTGCCAGCTCCATAGCCGGGACAGGGACATGGAATCAGCCCCAGCATTTT. As protein: CASSIAGTGTWNQPQHF.